The 17 T cell receptor beta chains presented below share a single source sample, sequenced in a study of T cells in women clearing cervical HPV infection. Measured with immunoSEQ multiplex PCR; TCRdb has only the in-frame clones, and not every one. Its listing shows some 16,000 clones. Sequenced material: blood buffy coat. These receptors all come from a woman between 18 and 70 years old with a cervical HPV16 infection that either progressed to CIN3+ or cleared (not recorded which).

Comment on this clone: The CDR3 end lies 3 residues beyond the end of the read and is filled in from the germline J gene. The chain has TRBV5-6 and TRBJ2-7; TRBD1 might be the D (5 bases). CDR1 SGHDT and CDR2 YYEEEE come from the germline V gene. The V gene lost 6 bases and the J gene lost 3 bases, with 13 bases spanning the gap. The CDR3 length is 13 residues. The CDR3 reads CASTLDTHYEQYF. CDR3 DNA, as far as it was read: TGTGCCAGCACCCTGGACACTCACTACGAG.

The chain's CDR3 is CASSESLDTDTQYF. The CDR3 bases that were read are TGTGCCAGCAGTGAAAGTCTAGACACAGATACG. The chain links TRBV2 to TRBJ2-3; D call uncertain. The read comes to an end 3 residues before the CDR3 does, leaving the germline J gene to fill in the end. Trimming removed 2 bases at V and 2 bases at J, with 8 bases between. The germline CDR1 and CDR2 sequences are SNHLY and FYNNEI. The CDR3 loop spans 14 amino acids.

This clone is medium-sized by frequency. The sequenced fragment ends 3 residues before the CDR3 boundary, so the rest is inferred from the germline J gene. The J gene is TRBJ1-2, the V gene TRBV29-1; 7 bases map to TRBD1. J gave up 0 bases and V 3 bases, and 4 bases lay outside the gene matches. Germline lookup yields CDR1 SQVTM and CDR2 ANQGSEA. This CDR3 is 14 amino acids long. CDR3 bases read: TGCAGCGTTGACAGGACAGGCGCTAACTATGGC. Translated: CSVDRTGANYG. The whole CDR3 protein reads CSVDRTGANYGYTF. Using reference TRBV29-1 and TRBJ1-2 for the parts outside the CDR3, the full variable domain is SAVISQKPSRDICQRGTSLTIQCQVDSQVTMMFWYRQQPGQSLTLIATANQGSEATYESGFVIDKFPISRPNLTFSTLTVSNMSPEDSSIYLCSVDRTGANYGYTFGSGTRLTVV.

On this clone itself: The CDR3 end is not reached by the read, which stops 3 residues before it; the germline J gene fills it in. This rearrangement joins TRBV23-1 to TRBJ2-2; D is undetermined. TRBV23-1 is assigned to the ORF class and has an uncertain function. V was cut by 4 bases and J by 4 bases, with 7 bases left in between. This CDR3 comprises 13 residues. CDR3 in amino acids: CASSRRLTGELFF. CDR3 DNA, as far as it was read: TGCGCCAGCAGTCGCCGACTCACCGGGGAG.

To note about this clone: The DNA ends 3 residues before the CDR3 does, and the rest of the CDR3 is filled in from the germline J gene. The V call is TRBV2, the J call TRBJ2-7; the D is unclear. V shed 7 bases and J shed 3 bases, with 10 bases lying between them. CDR3 length: 12 residues. CDR1 SNHLY and CDR2 FYNNEI come from the germline V gene. CDR3: CASTLGLYEQYF. CDR3 DNA, as far as it was read: TGTGCCAGCACCCTGGGCCTCTACGAG. Supplemented by reference TRBV2 and TRBJ2-7, the full variable domain reads EPEVTQTPSHQVTQMGQEVILRCVPISNHLYFYWYRQILGQKVEFLVSFYNNEISEKSEIFDDQFSVERPDGSNFTLKIRSTKLEDSAMYFCASTLGLYEQYFGPGTRLTVT.

As concerns this clone: Germline and junction disagree at one end, which may indicate a read error. The missing CDR3 end, 3 residues past where the read stops, is filled in from the germline J gene. This chain uses TRBV5-1 with TRBJ2-7; 7 nucleotides align to TRBD1. Germline CDR1 SGHRS, CDR2 YFSETQ. The CDR3 consists of 16 residues. CDR3 protein: CATEQDRDPESSEQYF. The DNA read from the CDR3 is TGCGCCACCGAACAAGACAGGGACCCGGAGTCCTCCGAG.

Regarding this clone: The observed sequence ends 3 residues before the CDR3 terminus, with the missing tail filled in from the germline J gene. The rearrangement links TRBV7-3 to TRBJ2-3; D is undetermined. V was shortened by 5 bases and J by 6 bases, with 24 bases between the two germline ends. Per germline, CDR1 SGHTA and CDR2 FQGTGA. CDR3 size: 17 residues. The CDR3 reads CASSLVDDRVSADTQYF. The sequenced part of the CDR3 DNA is TGTGCCAGCAGCCTAGTAGACGACCGGGTTTCTGCGGATACG. The full variable domain, in which reference TRBV7-3 and TRBJ2-3 provide the parts outside the CDR3, is GAGVSQTPSNKVTEKGKYVELRCDPISGHTALYWYRQSLGQGPEFLIYFQGTGAADDSGLPNDRFFAVRPEGSVSTLKIQRTERGDSAVYLCASSLVDDRVSADTQYFGPGTRLTVL.

Points on this clone: The CDR3 end falls 3 residues outside the read, so it is completed with the germline J gene. The chain is built from TRBV19 and TRBJ1-1, with 7 positions matching TRBD1. The V and J ends lost 4 bases and 1 base, in that order; junction bases with no gene match: 6. This CDR3 has 15 amino acids. Per germline, CDR1 LNHDA and CDR2 SQIVND (reference sequence). The CDR3 loop is CASSTRTGWNTEAFF. CDR3 bases read: TGTGCCAGTAGTACCCGGACAGGCTGGAACACTGAA.

On this clone itself: The read finishes 3 residues shy of the CDR3 end, and the germline J gene is used to complete it. The chain links TRBV2 to TRBJ2-5; 8 nucleotides line up with TRBD1. Trimming took 8 bases from V and 4 from J; bases not matched to a gene: 6. Germline CDR1 is SNHLY and CDR2 is FYNNEI. The CDR3 is 13 residues long. The CDR3 reads CASDQGASETQYF. The DNA read from the CDR3 is TGTGCCAGCGACCAGGGGGCCTCAGAGACC.

Concerning this clone itself: The read stops 3 residues short of the end of the CDR3; the missing end is completed from the germline J gene. The rearrangement links TRBV19 to TRBJ1-4, with D perhaps TRBD1 (5 bases). Trimming removed 3 bases at V and 0 bases at J, with 8 bases between. This CDR3 region has 15 residues. Germline-derived CDR1 and CDR2 are LNHDA and SQIVND (reference sequence). This chain's CDR3 is CASSIQGATNEKLFF. The CDR3 bases that were read are TGTGCCAGTAGTATCCAGGGTGCAACTAATGAAAAA.

A remark on this clone: The sequenced fragment ends 3 residues before the CDR3 boundary, so the rest is inferred from the germline J gene. The rearrangement links TRBV3-1 (or the pseudogene TRBV3-2) to TRBJ1-5, with TRBD1 as a possible D gene (6 bases). The CDR3 length is 16 residues. V lost 1 base, J lost 0 bases, and 10 bases lay in between. Germline loops: CDR1 LGHDT, CDR2 YNNKEL (reference sequence). CDR3 bases read: TGTGCCAGCAGCCAAGGGGGGCAGGATAGCAATCAGCCC. This codes for CASSQGGQDSNQP. The whole CDR3 is CASSQGGQDSNQPQHF.

About this clone: Read data end 3 residues before the CDR3 end; the end is taken from the germline J gene. The chain joins TRBV19 to TRBJ2-1, with 10 positions matching TRBD2. J gave up 5 bases and V 6 bases, and 4 bases lay outside the gene matches. Germline V lookup: CDR1 LNHDA, CDR2 SQIVND (reference sequence). The CDR3 contains 14 residues. This chain's CDR3 is CASSGTSVNNEQFF. The DNA read from the CDR3 is TGTGCCAGTAGCGGGACTAGCGTCAACAATGAG.

To note about this clone: From the germline J gene comes the end of the CDR3, since the read stops 3 residues before it. The chain has TRBV12-3 or TRBV12-4 and TRBJ2-5; D is unclear. The CDR3 runs 13 residues. With 3 bases removed from V and 7 bases from J, the gap between germline ends came to 12 bases. CDR3 bases read: TGTGCCAGCAGTTTGCTAGACCTGGGGACC. Its protein product is CASSLLDLGT. The full CDR3 sequence reads CASSLLDLGTQYF.

Concerning this clone itself: Read data end 3 residues before the CDR3 end; the end is taken from the germline J gene. The chain uses TRBV27 and TRBJ2-7; D may correspond to TRBD1 or TRBD2 (5 bases each). The CDR3 covers 16 residues. V lost 5 bases and J 1 base, leaving 18 bases between the germline ends. CDR1 is MNHEY, CDR2 SMNVEV, per germline (reference sequence). CDR3 protein: CASSAPDTRGSYEQYF. The covered CDR3 bases are TGTGCCAGCAGTGCCCCGGACACCCGAGGGTCCTACGAG.

The part of the CDR3 DNA that was read is TGTGCCTGGAGTGTACCAGAGAGGGGGAGACAAGAGACC. Residues: CAWSVPERGRQET. The whole CDR3 reads CAWSVPERGRQETQYF. V usage is TRBV30 and J usage is TRBJ2-5; possibly TRBD1 for D (6 bases). The CDR3 is cut off 3 residues early in the read; its end comes from the germline J gene. This CDR3 spans 16 amino acids. V was shortened by 0 bases and J by 2 bases, with 16 bases between the two germline ends. Germline V gives CDR1 GTSNPN, CDR2 SVGIG (reference sequence).

In the case of this clone: The DNA ends 3 residues before the CDR3 does, and the rest of the CDR3 is filled in from the germline J gene. The rearrangement joins TRBV18 to TRBJ2-3; no reliable D call. The CDR3 is 15 amino acids. CDR1 and CDR2 (germline): KGHSH, LQKENI. The V and J ends lost 3 bases and 0 bases respectively, with 10 bases between them. CDR3 DNA (partial): TGTGCCAGCTCACCGAAGACAACTAGCACAGATACG. This gives the protein CASSPKTTSTDT. The full CDR3 sequence reads CASSPKTTSTDTQYF.

This clone is deemed medium-sized (0.01 to 0.1%) by its frequency. The read ends 3 residues early relative to the CDR3; the germline J gene fills the gap. This chain joins TRBV6-2 or TRBV6-3 and TRBJ1-4; 7 nucleotides match TRBD1. J was trimmed by 2 bases and V by 10 bases; bases with no gene match: 4. Germline loops: CDR1 MNHEY, CDR2 SVGEGT. CDR3 length: 13 amino acids. The covered CDR3 bases are TGTGCCAAACAGGGGAAGACTAATGAAAAA. This translates into CAKQGKTNEK. From start to end, the CDR3 is CAKQGKTNEKLFF.